This paragraph covers one T cell receptor (beta chain) sequence. Time point defined: patch test 1, 2 weeks after DPC sensitization. The treatment was: therapeutic diphenylcyclopropenone sensitization with weekly scalp DPC. Blood collection took place prior to placing each patch test. The data were obtained in a study of human T cells and chemical hapten exposure. Study at large: Subjects had 2% DPC placed on approximately 2 cm by approximately 2 cm of upper inner arm skin for sensitization. Minor volume differences among pooled libraries chiefly drove per-sample TCR yield variation.

Individual cDNA molecules in this library carried unique molecular identifiers. TCRdb called the RACE reads again in MiXCR, with one record for every CDR3 protein. The sample includes fewer than 500,000 distinct CDR3 sequences, 4% to 5.5% of them seen just once. The receptor was derived from a woman between 50 and 59 years old with alopecia areata. Some clones in this sample may be carry-over from other donors' samples. Specimen: whole blood, collected in connection with sensitization to the hapten diphenylcyclopropenone (DPC).

The CDR3 nucleotides are TGTGCCACCAGCAGAGATCGAAAGGAGCTCCACTATGGCTACACCTTC. It translates to CATSRDRKELHYGYTF. V is TRBV15 and J is TRBJ1-2; no clear D gene. Germline V lookup: CDR1 LNHNV, CDR2 YYDKDF (reference sequence). CDR3 length equals 16 residues. V lost 0 bases, J lost 3 bases, and 14 bases lay in between.